The 32 T cell receptor beta chains given below trace back to one sample, sequenced in a study of T cells of healthy individuals. MiXCR, run by TCRdb on the 5' RACE reads, gives a single entry per CDR3 protein. The sample includes more than 85,000 distinct CDR3 sequences, around 17% of them seen just once. The receptors derive from a human donor in good health.

This clonotype was detected a few times. The chain links TRBV7-9 to TRBJ1-1, with 7 bases identical to TRBD1. Germline V gene lookup returns CDR1 SEHNR and CDR2 FQNEAQ (reference sequence). The CDR3 spans 11 residues. The V gene end was trimmed by 5 bases and the J gene end by 8 bases; junction bases not matched to a gene: 2. The CDR3 coding sequence is TGTGCCAGCAGCCGGGACAGCGAAGCTTTCTTT. This encodes CASSRDSEAFF.

This chain connects TRBV6-6 to TRBJ1-1; TRBD1 is a possible D gene (6 bases). From germline, CDR1 is MNHNY and CDR2 SVGAGI (reference sequence). Deletions cut 5 bases from V and 5 bases from J, with 18 bases between. The CDR3 is made up of 15 amino acids. CDR3: CASSTRRGARTEAFF. The CDR3 DNA is TGTGCCAGCAGTACCCGGCGGGGGGCTAGGACTGAAGCTTTCTTT.

This clonotype was recorded at least ten times. J is TRBJ2-7 and V is TRBV3-1, with 8 bases fitting TRBD1. This CDR3 comprises 15 residues. After removal of 6 bases from V and 5 bases from J, the junction contained 12 bases not matched to a gene. Per germline, CDR1 LGHDT and CDR2 YNNKEL (reference sequence). Written as DNA, the CDR3 is TGTGCCAGCAGTCGAAATCTGGACAGGGTCCACGAGCAGTACTTC. This codes for CASSRNLDRVHEQYF.

This clonotype was detected only a few times. V is TRBV20-1 and J is TRBJ2-2, with 9 bases fitting TRBD2. The V and J ends lost 3 bases and 7 bases, in that order; junction bases with no gene match: 15. The CDR3 sequence is 17 residues long. Germline V CDR1 and CDR2: DFQATT, SNEGSKA (reference sequence). CDR3 loop: CSASRRSGGQFLGELFF. The CDR3 nucleotides are TGCAGTGCTAGTCGTAGGAGCGGGGGGCAATTTCTCGGGGAGCTGTTTTTT.

At least ten counts were recorded for this clonotype. The chain carries TRBV5-6 and TRBJ1-2, with no clear D. V was shortened by 1 base and J by 4 bases, with 8 bases between the two germline ends. The CDR3 has 13 residues. Germline V gene lookup returns CDR1 SGHDT and CDR2 YYEEEE. The CDR3 DNA is TGTGCCAGCAGCTTGAACAGCGCCTATGGCTACACCTTC. Protein product: CASSLNSAYGYTF. Using reference TRBV5-6 and TRBJ1-2 for the parts outside the CDR3, the full variable domain is DAGVTQSPTHLIKTRGQQVTLRCSPKSGHDTVSWYQQALGQGPQFIFQYYEEEERQRGNFPDRFSGHQFPNYSSELNVNALLLGDSALYLCASSLNSAYGYTFGSGTRLTVV.

The chain carries TRBV7-2 and TRBJ2-1, with D unclear. CDR1 and CDR2 (germline): SGHTA, FQGNSA. This CDR3 region has 15 residues. Trimming shortened V by 5 bases and J by 6 bases, and 17 bases separated the two germline ends. CDR3 loop: CASSAGLQTGNEQFF. The CDR3 region has the DNA TGTGCCAGCAGCGCCGGTCTACAGACGGGCAATGAGCAGTTCTTC.

This clonotype was observed at least ten times. The chain combines TRBV5-1 with TRBJ2-7; no clear D. Trimming removed 3 bases at V and 5 bases at J, with 15 bases between. The CDR3 spans 14 residues. From germline, CDR1 is SGHRS and CDR2 YFSETQ. This CDR3 is CASSSQGSLDEQYF. CDR3 DNA: TGCGCCAGCAGCTCTCAAGGGTCTTTAGACGAGCAGTACTTC.

In this sample, this clonotype turned up a few times. V is TRBV7-7 and J is TRBJ2-1; D unclear. V was trimmed by 1 base and J by 5 bases, leaving 12 bases between them. CDR1 is SSHAT and CDR2 is FNYEAQ in the germline V gene (reference sequence). This CDR3 has 15 amino acids. DNA of the CDR3: TGTGCCAGCAGCTTAGGGCGGACCCCCAACAATGAGCAGTTCTTC. This sequence encodes CASSLGRTPNNEQFF.

This clonotype was observed a few times. The rearrangement links TRBV2 to TRBJ1-2; D is undetermined. The CDR3 runs to 16 residues. The germline gives CDR1 SNHLY, CDR2 FYNNEI. The germline V and J ends were trimmed by 1 base and 1 base, with 13 bases remaining between them. CDR3 amino acids: CASSEVIEAVNYGYTF. For the CDR3, the DNA is TGTGCCAGCAGTGAAGTCATTGAGGCAGTTAACTATGGCTACACCTTC.

This clonotype was seen at least ten times. The rearrangement links TRBV7-6 to TRBJ2-3, with D possibly TRBD2 on 7 matching bases. This CDR3 has 18 residues. CDR1 is SGHVS, CDR2 FNYEAQ, per germline. V was pared by 4 bases and J by 3 bases, with 23 bases between. The CDR3 spells CASSSEIAGAPGTDTQYF. Here the CDR3 DNA reads TGTGCCAGCAGCTCAGAAATTGCGGGGGCCCCTGGGACAGATACGCAGTATTTT.

The table lists this clonotype with a count of one. V is TRBV19 and J is TRBJ2-1; TRBD2 matches at 9 bases. J was trimmed by 4 bases and V by 6 bases; bases with no gene match: 10. CDR1 LNHDA and CDR2 SQIVND come from the germline V gene (reference sequence). This CDR3 is built from 16 residues. CDR3 in amino acids: CASSIPMRGGYNEQFF. The CDR3 DNA is TGTGCCAGTAGCATACCAATGCGGGGGGGTTACAATGAGCAGTTCTTC.

Details on this clonotype: One junction end does not reproduce the germline sequence, and a read error may be involved. This chain connects TRBV29-1 to TRBJ1-1; TRBD1 is a possible D gene (6 bases). The CDR3 is made up of 12 amino acids. Germline loops: CDR1 SQVTM, CDR2 ANQGSEA. As DNA, the CDR3 is TGCAGCGTTGAAGATCTTGCGGGGGCGCGGATCTTT. As protein: CSVEDLAGARIF.

The sample holds many counts of this clonotype. The chain joins TRBV6-5 to TRBJ2-2; D may match TRBD1 or TRBD2 (5 bases each). This CDR3 has 15 residues. Trimming took 1 base from V and 5 from J, leaving 11 bases between them. Germline V gene lookup returns CDR1 MNHEY and CDR2 SVGAGI. The CDR3 DNA reads TGTGCCAGCAGTTACTTCCAGGGCGGGACCGGGGAGCTGTTTTTT. It is translated as CASSYFQGGTGELFF.

This clonotype was detected a few times. V and J are TRBV3-1 and TRBJ2-1; 7 nucleotides align to TRBD1. The germline gives CDR1 LGHDT, CDR2 YNNKEL (reference sequence). The V segment lost 5 bases and the J segment 5 bases; nucleotides outside the gene matches: 3. The CDR3 is made up of 13 amino acids. The CDR3, as DNA: TGTGCCAGCAGCATGCAGGGGGACAATGAGCAGTTCTTC. Protein: CASSMQGDNEQFF.

Many counts were recorded for this clonotype. The J gene is TRBJ1-2, the V gene TRBV24-1; tentative D call: TRBD1 (6 bases). CDR3 length: 13 amino acids. The ends were cut back, 9 bases at V and 0 bases at J, with 10 bases in the middle. Germline assignment: CDR1 KGHDR and CDR2 SFDVKD. CDR3 DNA: TGTGCCACCTCGGACAGAGCTAACTATGGCTACACCTTC. Protein sequence: CATSDRANYGYTF.

This clonotype was detected many times. V gene TRBV12-3 or TRBV12-4 combines with J gene TRBJ2-1; TRBD2 is a possible D gene (5 bases). V lost 2 bases, J lost 1 base, and 6 bases lay in between. This CDR3 contains 14 residues. The DNA of the CDR3 is TGTGCCAGCAGTTTAAGCGGATCCTACAATGAGCAGTTCTTC. This encodes CASSLSGSYNEQFF.

The table lists this clonotype with a few counts. The chain is built from TRBV6-4 and TRBJ2-1; the match to TRBD2 covers 7 bases. With V trimmed by 0 bases and J by 5 bases, 7 bases remained unmatched. The V gene's germline CDR1 is MRHNA and CDR2 SNTAGT. The CDR3 runs to 16 residues. The CDR3 DNA reads as TGTGCCAGCAGTGACTCAAGCGGGGCTCCCCACAATGAGCAGTTCTTC. Translated, it gives CASSDSSGAPHNEQFF.

This clonotype was recorded at least ten times. The rearrangement links TRBV29-1 to TRBJ2-7; 7 nucleotides line up with TRBD1. The CDR3 consists of 11 residues. The germline CDR1 and CDR2 sequences are SQVTM and ANQGSEA. The trim removed 7 bases at V and 7 bases at J, leaving 7 bases unmatched. CDR3 in DNA: TGCAGCGGCCGGACAGGTAAAGAGCAGTACTTC. It translates to CSGRTGKEQYF.

This clonotype was seen at least ten times. The chain links TRBV12-3 or TRBV12-4 to TRBJ1-5, with no clear D. The V end was cut by 2 bases, the J end by 5 bases, with 10 bases between. CDR3 length equals 14 residues. In DNA form, the CDR3 reads TGTGCCAGCAGTTTAACCGGAGGAGATCAGCCCCAGCATTTT. This sequence encodes CASSLTGGDQPQHF.

This clonotype came up many times. This chain links TRBV10-3 with TRBJ1-5; D is unclear. Trimming cost V 0 bases and J 5 bases, with 11 bases left between them. This CDR3 is 15 amino acids long. CDR1 and CDR2 from the germline V gene are ENHRY and SYGVKD. The DNA of the CDR3 is TGTGCCATCAGTGAGTCAGGAGGTGCCGATCAGCCCCAGCATTTT. It is translated as CAISESGGADQPQHF.

This clonotype occurred many times. This chain uses TRBV4-2 with TRBJ1-6, with TRBD1 matching over 7 bases. J gave up 7 bases and V 4 bases, and 16 bases lay outside the gene matches. The germline CDR1 and CDR2 sequences are LGHNA and YNFKEQ. The CDR3 loop spans 18 amino acids. This CDR3 is CASSRGTQTGQRNSPLHF. The DNA of the CDR3 is TGTGCCAGCAGCCGTGGAACCCAAACGGGACAGCGGAATTCACCCCTCCACTTT.

This clonotype was recorded at least ten times. This chain connects TRBV24-1 to TRBJ1-5, with D perhaps TRBD1 (6 bases). With 2 bases removed from V and 5 bases from J, the gap between germline ends came to 9 bases. Germline-derived CDR1 and CDR2 are KGHDR and SFDVKD. CDR3 size: 14 residues. The CDR3 DNA is TGTGCCACCAGTGATTCCCAGGGGCATCAGCCCCAGCATTTT. It yields the protein CATSDSQGHQPQHF.

There are a few counts of this clonotype. This chain joins TRBV7-9 and TRBJ2-1; 9 bases line up with TRBD2. CDR1 SEHNR and CDR2 FQNEAQ come from the germline V gene (reference sequence). There are 16 residues in the CDR3. The V segment lost 5 bases and the J segment 3 bases; nucleotides outside the gene matches: 8. CDR3 amino acids: CASSDARTSVYNEQFF. The CDR3 nucleotides read TGTGCCAGCAGCGACGCCCGGACTAGCGTCTACAATGAGCAGTTCTTC.

The genes are TRBV6-2 or TRBV6-3 and TRBJ1-1, with D unclear. The V end was cut by 4 bases, the J end by 0 bases, with 15 bases between. The CDR3 loop spans 16 amino acids. Germline assignment: CDR1 MNHEY and CDR2 SVGEGT. CDR3 coding DNA: TGTGCCAGCAGTTCCCGGGGAGGGAGAATGAACACTGAAGCTTTCTTT. As protein: CASSSRGGRMNTEAFF.

J is TRBJ2-5 and V is TRBV11-2; D tentatively fits TRBD1 or TRBD2 (5 bases each). The ends were cut back, 4 bases at V and 2 bases at J, with 14 bases in the middle. Per the germline V gene, CDR1 is SGHAT and CDR2 is FQNNGV. The CDR3 is 15 amino acids. CDR3 in amino acids: CASSSGRTPQETQYF. In DNA form, the CDR3 reads TGTGCCAGCAGCTCGGGACGGACACCTCAAGAGACCCAGTACTTC.

This clonotype was picked up a small number of times. The chain is built from TRBV5-6 and TRBJ2-3; D gene ambiguous. CDR3 size: 14 residues. The V end was cut by 0 bases, the J end by 1 base, with 6 bases between. Germline V gene data show CDR1 as SGHDT and CDR2 as YYEEEE. The CDR3 spells CASSLVLGTDTQYF. The CDR3 nucleotides are TGTGCCAGCAGCTTGGTCCTCGGCACAGATACGCAGTATTTT.

This clonotype was counted only a few times. V usage is TRBV5-4 and J usage is TRBJ1-3; 7 bases are a match to TRBD1. V trimming: 4 bases; J trimming: 3 bases; junction bases outside the gene matches: 4. Germline V gene sequence: CDR1 SGHNT, CDR2 YYREEE (reference sequence). The CDR3 loop spans 14 amino acids. The CDR3 spells CASSADRVGNTIYF. In nucleotides, the CDR3 is TGTGCCAGCAGCGCCGACAGGGTTGGAAACACCATATATTTT.

A few counts support this clonotype. V is TRBV9 and J is TRBJ1-6, with no clear D. V was trimmed by 0 bases and J by 9 bases, leaving 10 bases between them. This CDR3 region has 14 residues. Per germline, CDR1 SGDLS and CDR2 YYNGEE. Here the CDR3 DNA reads TGTGCCAGCAGCGTAGGGGTTCGACCTTCACCCCTCCACTTT. This sequence encodes CASSVGVRPSPLHF.

At least ten counts were recorded for this clonotype. The chain recombines TRBV10-2 with TRBJ2-1; 10 nucleotides align to TRBD2. Germline CDR1 and CDR2: WSHSY and SAAADI. V lost 8 bases to trimming and J lost 5 bases; unmatched junction nucleotides: 12. There are 16 residues in the CDR3. The CDR3 sequence is CASWERGGGIDNEQFF. In DNA, the CDR3 is TGCGCCAGCTGGGAGCGGGGGGGCGGTATTGACAATGAGCAGTTCTTC.

At least ten counts were recorded for this clonotype. The chain uses TRBV5-1 and TRBJ1-5; weak D call: TRBD1 (5 bases). The CDR3 extends over 16 amino acids. CDR1 and CDR2 (germline): SGHRS, YFSETQ. The V gene lost 3 bases and the J gene lost 3 bases, with 16 bases spanning the gap. CDR3 protein: CASSWGTGGNNQPQHF. CDR3 sequence (DNA): TGCGCCAGCAGCTGGGGGACGGGGGGGAACAATCAGCCCCAGCATTTT. Together with reference TRBV5-1 and TRBJ1-5, the CDR3 gives the full variable domain: KAGVTQTPRYLIKTRGQQVTLSCSPISGHRSVSWYQQTPGQGLQFLFEYFSETQRNKGNFPGRFSGRQFSNSRSEMNVSTLELGDSALYLCASSWGTGGNNQPQHFGDGTRLSIL.

This clonotype was observed a handful of times. The genes are TRBV4-3 and TRBJ1-1, with 8 bases that match TRBD1. The CDR3 has 12 amino acids. Germline CDR1 LGHNA, CDR2 YSLEER. The trim removed 3 bases at V and 8 bases at J, leaving 2 bases unmatched. CDR3: CASSHRQGEAFF. The CDR3 DNA follows: TGCGCCAGCAGCCATCGACAGGGGGAAGCTTTCTTT.

This clonotype was counted many times. Here the CDR3 DNA reads TGCGCCAGCAGCCAAGTTCGCCAGGGGGCTACTGAAGCTTTCTTT. This translates into CASSQVRQGATEAFF. This sequence joins TRBV4-1 and TRBJ1-1; 8 positions agree with TRBD1. Germline V lookup: CDR1 MGHRA, CDR2 YSYEKL. J was trimmed by 5 bases and V by 1 base; bases with no gene match: 6. CDR3 size: 15 residues.